The entry below describes one T cell receptor beta chain. The target antigen is unknown. This entry belongs to a study of monozygotic twins with cystic fibrosis. Profiled with immunoSEQ multiplex PCR; TCRdb holds only in-frame clones, not every one. Of 30,000 to 40,000 clones listed, approximately 96% are singletons. This CDR3 is 15 amino acids long. With 2 bases removed from V and 7 bases from J, the gap between germline ends came to 14 bases. The germline gives CDR1 MNHNS, CDR2 SASEGT. Broader study findings: V usage most resembled the co-twin in 13 of 16 pairs. Nucleotide-identical clonotype sharing was significantly higher within monozygotic CF twin pairs than between unrelated CF individuals.

V is TRBV6-1 and J is TRBJ2-2; D unclear. The sequenced material came from blood. This clonotype was obtained from a girl aged 2-10 years with cystic fibrosis. The CDR3 DNA sequence: TGTGCCAGCAGTGAAAGCAACGGGTCAGTCGGGGAGCTGTTTTTT. Residues: CASSESNGSVGELFF.